This T cell receptor (beta chain) is drawn from a study of blood T cell repertoires in COVID-19. Study background: Samples came from the United States, Italy and Spain, spanning acute and convalescent COVID-19. Sample material is recorded as cDNA or gDNA derived from T cells, B-cell-depleted T cells, or PBMCs.

V shed 4 bases and J 0 bases; nucleotides not matched to a gene: 5. The germline gives CDR1 SGHRS, CDR2 YFSETQ. The CDR3 consists of 16 residues. Libraries were prepared by immunoSEQ multiplex PCR; TCRdb keeps only in-frame clonotypes and omits some of them. The sample has roughly 100,000 clones; more than 85% are singletons. The receptor comes from a human donor in a cohort sampled during active COVID-19. V usage is TRBV5-1 and J usage is TRBJ2-1; TRBD2 aligns across 9 bases. The sample consisted of peripheral blood. Here the CDR3 DNA reads TGCGCCAGCAGCCCTAAAGCGGGGGGCTCCTACAATGAGCAGTTCTTC. Translating it yields CASSPKAGGSYNEQFF.